The text below deals with one T cell receptor (beta chain). What this receptor recognizes is not known. Base qualities are not provided; no much larger clone lies one nucleotide away. The protocol used for the library was the immunoSEQ multiplex PCR assay. For most patients, genomic DNA was isolated with the Qiagen DNeasy Blood and Tissue Kit and sent frozen to Adaptive Biotechnologies for TCR sequencing. High-throughput TCR-beta CDR3 sequencing of genomic DNA from most patients was performed by Adaptive Biotechnologies. The study's processing was this. Adaptive's ImmunoSEQ software was the source of the TCR sequencing data for about 18 patients, while a few other patients were processed with MiXCR and VDJtools. CD4 versus CD8 sorting errors were corrected by removing sequences found in both subsets at a frequency ratio below 5:1. CDR3 nucleotide sequences shared by donor and recipient were removed because the origin of these sequences could not be assigned. To count as alloreactive, a clone needed at least 2-fold expansion over unstimulated cells and a minimum CFSE-low frequency of 0.002% (template counts) or 0.001% (read counts). Clones detected in sequenced pre-transplant spleen, lymph node, or MLR CFSE-low populations of the donor or recipient were defined as mappable. Cumulative frequency of alloreactive clones was calculated as a percentage of all sequences weighted by copy number. What TCRdb holds here is the immuneACCESS table cut down to in-frame rearrangements. Part of the clones is not present; checked against another copy, under half of the missing clones reflect an unresolved V gene, and the others are unexplained. Clone size and the V and J calls come from that table; the DNA yielded D and trimming. The sample records over 55,000 clones, roughly 91% of which are singletons. The top ten constitute roughly 1.3% of the sample.

The data originate from a study of graft-versus-host responses after intestinal transplantation (dated by TCRdb to the early 2020s). For the study in its entirety: The transplants that recipients received were multivisceral, liver-intestinal, or isolated intestinal. Anti-thymocyte globulin induction was given to all recipients, followed by maintenance tacrolimus and steroids for about 3 years. Bulk TCR-beta CDR3 sequencing was used to track graft-versus-host and host-versus-graft alloreactive T cell clones in the graft, circulation and bone marrow after intestinal transplantation. Alloreactive clones were identified by sequencing pre-transplant mixed lymphocyte reaction products and comparing them with unstimulated pre-transplant donor and recipient T cells. The cohort enrolled about two dozen intestinal transplant recipients, one of whom was a retransplant, and 3 patients without pretransplant specimens were excluded. Donor T cell macrochimerism was defined as a peak of at least 4% donor T cells among recipient peripheral blood mononuclear cells. Rather than being sequenced by the commercial service, samples from a few later patients were sequenced in-house on an Illumina MiSeq and processed with MiXCR.

Measured from the cysteine to the phenylalanine, the CDR3 is 10 residues long. The DNA shown is the 30-base CDR3, in frame from base 1. V is reduced by 11 bases and J by 8 bases, leaving a spacing of 12 bases between them. From a lookup of the germline V gene, CDR1 and CDR2 are SNHLY and FYNNEI. What the time point label conveys for this sample: cells obtained before transplantation from donor or recipient. CD3+CD4+ and CD3+CD8+ populations were FACS-sorted from unstimulated pre-transplant donor and recipient cells taken from spleen or lymph nodes. Paper-wide results and their limitations: Early after transplant, declines in HvG clones were associated with peak levels of circulating GvH clones. In the allografts of patients with donor T cell macrochimerism, GvH to HvG T cell clonal ratios were high. GvH clones were found in recipient bone marrow, and some of the GvH clones appeared earlier in ileal mucosa or blood, which is consistent with an intestinal mucosal origin. The conclusions were limited by the relatively low number and heterogeneity of the intestinal transplant patients.

This TCR was recovered from a human donor who received an intestinal transplant. This chain is built from TRBV2 and TRBJ1-1; TRBD1 is perhaps the D gene, given 6 matching bases. The source material was unstimulated CD8+ T cells sorted from spleen or lymph node cells, sampled before intestinal transplant. The DNA sequence is TGTGCCTCAGGGACAATCGAAGCTTTCTTT. It is translated as CASGTIEAFF.